This is a list of T cell receptor beta chains from one sample in a study of blood T cell repertoires in COVID-19. This table comes from immunoSEQ multiplex PCR, and its TCRdb copy is limited to in-frame clones, with some not included. The sample shows 490,000 or so clones, approximately 91% of them seen only once. The sequenced sample was PBMCs or T cells enriched from blood (not recorded which). The receptors shown here come from a woman aged 55 to 70 who had recovered from COVID-19. Each CDR3 is given with its conserved first and last residue. The order of the fields is clone size, V gene, D gene, J gene, CDR3 protein, CDR3 DNA. The D gene is left open where the match is weak. Expanded clones get a size class; other rows say once, few or many, or leave the size out.

.,TRBV9,.,TRBJ1-1,CASSPWAGHTEAFF,TGTGCCAGCAGCCCTTGGGCAGGTCATACTGAAGCTTTCTTT
.,TRBV29-1,.,TRBJ1-1,CSVGHGTEAFF,TGCAGCGTTGGGCACGGGACAGAAGCTTTCTTT
.,TRBV1,.,TRBJ1-4,CTSSGDRGLEKLFF,TGCACCAGCAGCGGGGACAGGGGGCTTGAAAAACTGTTTTTT
.,TRBV15,TRBD1,TRBJ2-2,CATSRDPFGTGSTGELFF,TGTGCCACCAGCAGAGATCCCTTCGGGACAGGGTCGACCGGGGAGCTGTTTTTT
.,TRBV7-6,TRBD2,TRBJ2-1,CASSPDIAGVSYNEQFF,TGTGCCAGCAGCCCTGATATAGCGGGGGTCTCCTACAATGAGCAGTTCTTC
.,TRBV6-5,.,TRBJ1-2,CASSRQPVGYGYTF,TGTGCCAGCAGTAGACAGCCGGTAGGCTATGGCTACACCTTC
once,TRBV5-1,.,TRBJ2-3,CASSYRSGLGTDTQYF,TGCGCCAGCAGCTATCGAAGCGGTTTAGGCACAGATACGCAGTATTTT
.,TRBV3-1/TRBV3-2,.,TRBJ2-3,CASSPLTRTDTQYF,TGTGCCAGCAGCCCCCTGACTCGCACAGATACGCAGTATTTT
.,TRBV9,TRBD1,TRBJ2-3,CASSVRDRLADTQYF,TGTGCCAGCAGCGTAAGGGACAGGTTGGCAGATACGCAGTATTTT
.,TRBV10-1,.,TRBJ2-2,CASSPFRQGGITGELFF,TGCGCCAGCAGTCCATTCCGGCAGGGAGGTATCACCGGGGAGCTGTTTTTT
.,TRBV29-1,TRBD1,TRBJ1-4,CSVPFQGQGNEKLFF,TGCAGCGTACCTTTTCAGGGACAGGGTAATGAAAAACTGTTTTTT